The 24 T cell receptor beta chains below all came from one sample that was sequenced in a study of CD8 T cells in ankylosing spondylitis. The study's findings and limits: A motif of eight highly homologous TCR beta variants was seen as apparently characteristic of ankylosing spondylitis blood.

TCRdb reprocessed the 5' RACE reads with MiXCR, giving one entry per CDR3 protein. Altogether roughly 440,000 distinct CDR3 sequences are present, 17% being singletons, with the ten largest covering about 0.94%. These TCRs' antigens remain unknown. Sample: blood, either unsorted or a sorted T cell fraction (not recorded which). The receptor source for this set is a male donor with ankylosing spondylitis.

The chain employs TRBV7-2 and TRBJ2-2; D ambiguous. This CDR3 is built from 16 residues. The germline V gene encodes CDR1 SGHTA and CDR2 FQGNSA. V dropped 2 bases and J dropped 4 bases, with 14 bases sitting between them. The DNA of the CDR3 is TGTGCCAGCAGCTTACCGGGCCAGTCGGGCACCGGGGAGCTGTTTTTT. This codes for CASSLPGQSGTGELFF.

This clonotype was recorded a few times. The chain is built from TRBV12-3 or TRBV12-4 and TRBJ1-3; possibly TRBD1 for D (6 bases). Between the trimmed V and J ends, which lost 10 bases and 4 bases, there was a span of 17 bases. This CDR3 has 14 residues. In nucleotides, the CDR3 is TGTGCCAACAATAGGGGGGGATCCGGAAACACCATATATTTT. Its protein is CANNRGGSGNTIYF.

The CDR3 loop is CASSEVGVAGGNTIYF. The DNA for the CDR3 is TGTGCCAGCAGTGAAGTAGGAGTCGCGGGTGGAAACACCATATATTTT. The chain links TRBV6-1 to TRBJ1-3; D uncertain. With 1 base removed from V and 3 bases from J, the gap between germline ends came to 13 bases. This CDR3 contains 16 residues. Germline CDR1 and CDR2: MNHNS and SASEGT.

CDR3 nucleotides: TGTGCCAGCAGCCTCTTAATGACAGGAGGTAGCTACGAGCAGTACTTC. This encodes CASSLLMTGGSYEQYF. The J gene is TRBJ2-7, the V gene TRBV3-1; D is perhaps TRBD1 (6 bases). From germline, CDR1 is LGHDT and CDR2 YNNKEL (reference sequence). The V end was cut by 4 bases, the J end by 3 bases, with 19 bases between. The CDR3 is 16 residues long.

The V call is TRBV6-2 or TRBV6-3, the J call TRBJ2-7, with 9 bases that match TRBD1. Germline V gives CDR1 MNHEY, CDR2 SVGEGT. The CDR3 is 15 amino acids. V shed 5 bases, J shed 0 bases, and the junction held 5 bases outside the gene matches. The CDR3 coding sequence is TGTGCCAGCAGTGCTACAGGGGGCGGCTCCTACGAGCAGTACTTC. Protein product: CASSATGGGSYEQYF.

This clonotype was detected many times. The chain employs TRBV20-1 and TRBJ2-5; 8 bases fit TRBD2. The CDR3 is made up of 15 amino acids. The germline CDR1 and CDR2 sequences are DFQATT and SNEGSKA (reference sequence). V trimming: 5 bases; J trimming: 4 bases; junction bases outside the gene matches: 12. The CDR3 DNA reads TGCAGTGCTCCTCCGGGGAGCGGGAGAAGAGAGACCCAGTACTTC. Its translation: CSAPPGSGRRETQYF.

V and J are TRBV20-1 and TRBJ1-4, with 8 positions matching TRBD1. The CDR3 has 12 residues. Germline CDR1 DFQATT, CDR2 SNEGSKA (reference sequence). The CDR3, as DNA: TGCAGAGCGGGGCAGGGGGCTGAAAAACTGTTTTTT. Encoded protein: CRAGQGAEKLFF.

V and J are TRBV5-6 and TRBJ1-5; the D is unclear. Per the germline V gene, CDR1 is SGHDT and CDR2 is YYEEEE. The ends were cut back, 5 bases at V and 6 bases at J, with 9 bases in the middle. The CDR3 sequence is 12 residues long. The CDR3 is CASSRKGQPQHF. The CDR3 nucleotides read TGTGCCAGCAGTCGCAAGGGTCAGCCCCAGCATTTT.

The genes are TRBV30 and TRBJ1-1, with no clear D. The CDR3 has 11 residues. V lost 6 bases to trimming and J lost 1 base, with 6 bases between them. Germline values: CDR1 GTSNPN, CDR2 SVGIG (reference sequence). CDR3 nucleotides: TGTGCCTGTCAACGGAACACTGAAGCTTTCTTT. It is translated as CACQRNTEAFF.

The J gene is TRBJ2-5, the V gene TRBV20-1, with D perhaps TRBD1 or TRBD2 (5 bases each). The germline gives CDR1 DFQATT, CDR2 SNEGSKA (reference sequence). This CDR3 has 13 residues. V was cut by 5 bases and J by 1 base, with 11 bases left in between. DNA of the CDR3: TGCAGTGCTTCCCTCGGGGCCCAAGAGACCCAGTACTTC. Translated, it gives CSASLGAQETQYF.

In this sample, this clonotype turned up a few times. CDR3 amino acids: CASSQGPGYSGANVLTF. The CDR3, as DNA: TGCGCCAGCAGCCAAGGCCCAGGGTACTCTGGGGCCAACGTCCTGACTTTC. The chain recombines TRBV4-3 with TRBJ2-6, with TRBD1 as a possible D gene (5 bases). The CDR3 has 17 amino acids. Germline-derived CDR1 and CDR2 are LGHNA and YSLEER. V lost 1 base and J 0 bases, leaving 10 bases between the germline ends.

This clonotype has only a few counts. The V gene is TRBV7-9, the J gene TRBJ2-7; D call uncertain. Trimming removed 1 base from V and 4 bases from J, with 11 bases in between. Germline values: CDR1 SEHNR, CDR2 FQNEAQ (reference sequence). This CDR3 has 14 amino acids. For the CDR3, the DNA is TGTGCCAGCAGCTTAGGGCTCGGACCTTACGAGCAGTACTTC. Translating gives CASSLGLGPYEQYF.

This clonotype was seen a handful of times. Here the CDR3 DNA reads TGCGCCAGCAGCCCACAGGGGCGATTCGACGAGCAGTACTTC. This translates into CASSPQGRFDEQYF. The genes are TRBV5-1 and TRBJ2-7; 7 bases agree with TRBD1. Germline V lookup: CDR1 SGHRS, CDR2 YFSETQ. J gave up 5 bases and V 4 bases, and 9 bases lay outside the gene matches. The CDR3 extends over 14 amino acids.

The rearrangement uses TRBV25-1 and TRBJ2-1, with a possible D match to TRBD2 (7 bases). Trimming took 1 base from V and 2 from J, leaving 12 bases between them. Per germline, CDR1 MGHDK and CDR2 SYGVNS. This CDR3 spans 16 amino acids. CDR3 coding DNA: TGTGCCAGCAGTGAATTTGGGGGGGGCGCCTACAATGAGCAGTTCTTC. It codes for CASSEFGGGAYNEQFF.

This clonotype occurred many times. V is TRBV7-2 and J is TRBJ2-1; the D gene is possibly TRBD2 (6 bases). The V gene lost 3 bases and the J gene lost 0 bases, with 9 bases spanning the gap. This CDR3 contains 15 residues. Per the germline V gene, CDR1 is SGHTA and CDR2 is FQGNSA. CDR3 region: CASSFGGASYNEQFF. CDR3 sequence (DNA): TGTGCCAGCAGCTTCGGCGGGGCCTCCTACAATGAGCAGTTCTTC.

The gene calls are TRBV20-1 and TRBJ2-7; D is ambiguous. Trimming removed 0 bases at V and 2 bases at J, with 14 bases between. The CDR3 has 15 amino acids. Germline V CDR1 and CDR2: DFQATT, SNEGSKA (reference sequence). CDR3 bases: TGCAGTGCTAGAGATTCCAAGGCTGGTACCTACGAGCAGTACTTC. Translating it yields CSARDSKAGTYEQYF.

The CDR3 loop is CSASVASTEQYF. CDR3 coding DNA: TGCAGTGCTAGTGTGGCTAGCACCGAGCAGTACTTC. The chain carries TRBV20-1 and TRBJ2-7, with a weak D call TRBD2 (5 bases). CDR3 length: 12 residues. V lost 3 bases, J lost 6 bases, and 12 bases lay in between. CDR1 DFQATT and CDR2 SNEGSKA come from the germline V gene (reference sequence).

The V and J genes are TRBV20-1 and TRBJ1-1, with D unresolved. This CDR3 is 15 amino acids long. Trimming removed 0 bases from V and 1 base from J, with 12 bases in between. From germline, CDR1 is DFQATT and CDR2 SNEGSKA (reference sequence). CDR3 residues: CSARDRTQSNTEAFF. The CDR3 DNA reads as TGCAGTGCTAGAGATCGTACACAATCGAACACTGAAGCTTTCTTT.

The table lists this clonotype with a few counts. The V gene is TRBV7-9, the J gene TRBJ1-4; D is perhaps TRBD1 (5 bases). CDR1 and CDR2 (germline): SEHNR, FQNEAQ (reference sequence). The CDR3 extends over 15 amino acids. The V and J ends lost 5 bases and 11 bases respectively, with 21 bases between them. CDR3 residues: CASSPPTVIGKKLFF. CDR3 coding DNA: TGTGCCAGCAGCCCGCCGACAGTGATTGGGAAGAAACTGTTTTTT.

V usage is TRBV20-1 and J usage is TRBJ1-5; possibly TRBD1 for D (6 bases). Germline V CDR1 and CDR2: DFQATT, SNEGSKA (reference sequence). The ends were cut back, 3 bases at V and 7 bases at J, with 25 bases in the middle. The CDR3 runs 17 residues. CDR3 residues: CSASPILIGQSGQPQHF. The DNA of the CDR3 is TGCAGTGCTAGTCCTATCCTAATTGGACAGAGCGGGCAGCCCCAGCATTTT.

This clonotype was observed a handful of times. This rearrangement joins TRBV15 to TRBJ2-7, with 11 bases aligning to TRBD1. The V and J ends lost 3 bases and 5 bases, in that order; junction bases with no gene match: 3. The CDR3 is made up of 14 amino acids. The V gene's germline CDR1 is LNHNV and CDR2 YYDKDF (reference sequence). The CDR3 DNA follows: TGTGCCACCAGCAGGACGGGACAGGGGGACGAGCAGTACTTC. As protein: CATSRTGQGDEQYF.

This clonotype was seen only a few times. The gene calls are TRBV20-1 and TRBJ1-5; no definite D call. The CDR3 has 15 residues. The V gene lost 0 bases and the J gene lost 0 bases, with 9 bases spanning the gap. Germline V lookup: CDR1 DFQATT, CDR2 SNEGSKA (reference sequence). CDR3 DNA sequence: TGCAGTGCTAGAGAGGGCGTCTATAGCAATCAGCCCCAGCATTTT. It yields the protein CSAREGVYSNQPQHF.

At least ten counts were recorded for this clonotype. CDR3 in amino acids: CASSFTGTLDNSPLHF. The CDR3 bases are TGTGCCAGCAGCTTTACCGGGACACTTGATAATTCACCCCTCCACTTT. V and J are TRBV7-9 and TRBJ1-6; maybe TRBD1 (6 bases). Germline V gene sequence: CDR1 SEHNR, CDR2 FQNEAQ (reference sequence). V was shortened by 3 bases and J by 5 bases, with 14 bases between the two germline ends. The CDR3 is 16 amino acids.

The table lists this clonotype with a few counts. The chain uses TRBV20-1 and TRBJ2-2; D is possibly TRBD1 or TRBD2 (5 bases each). Trimming cost V 1 base and J 7 bases, with 19 bases left between them. This CDR3 is built from 16 residues. Germline CDR1 is DFQATT and CDR2 is SNEGSKA (reference sequence). CDR3 bases: TGCAGTGCTAGAGTCGGGGCGGGCCCGGCGGGCGGGGAGCTGTTTTTT. This translates into CSARVGAGPAGGELFF.